The rows below give T cell receptor beta chains drawn from one sample of a study of cytotoxic CD8 clonotypes in ibrutinib-treated CLL. Libraries were prepared by immunoSEQ multiplex PCR; TCRdb keeps only in-frame clonotypes and omits some of them. The top ten hold 5.5% to 7% of the sample, which has about 200,000 clones, 65% to 80% seen once. The sequenced sample was PBMCs, obtained after 12 months of ibrutinib treatment. The receptors derive from a human donor with chronic lymphocytic leukemia. The CDR3 runs from the conserved cysteine through the conserved F or W. A D gene is named only where the DNA matches it firmly. The size entry is marked missing in some rows and otherwise reads once, few, many or a size class.

TRBV5-1,NA,TRBJ1-1,NA,TGCGCCAGCAGCTTGGTCTTGAACACTGAAGCTTTCTTT,CASSLVLNTEAFF
TRBV2,NA,TRBJ1-1,TRBD1,TGTGCCAGCAGTTTAACAGGGGAAAAGACTGAAGCTTTCTTT,CASSLTGEKTEAFF
TRBV30,once,TRBJ1-5,NA,TGTGCCTGGAACTACGACCCCCGCGGGTATCAGCCCCAGCATTTT,CAWNYDPRGYQPQHF
TRBV2,NA,TRBJ2-2,TRBD1,TGTGCCAGCAATGGACAGGGGGTGAGCGGGGAGCTGTTTTTT,CASNGQGVSGELFF
TRBV27,NA,TRBJ2-3,NA,TGTGCCAGCAGTTTATCGGGCTCGCGTACGCAGTATTTT,CASSLSGSRTQYF
TRBV5-6,NA,TRBJ2-1,NA,TGTGCCAGCAGCTTGTTGCGGGGCGATCGAAATGAGCAGTTCTTC,CASSLLRGDRNEQFF
TRBV18,NA,TRBJ1-5,TRBD1,TGTGCCAGCTCACGTGCCGGGACAGGATTTCAGCCCCAGCATTTT,CASSRAGTGFQPQHF
TRBV2,NA,TRBJ2-7,TRBD1,TGTGCCAGCAGTGAGGACAGGGGGGTCCACGAGCAGTACTTC,CASSEDRGVHEQYF
TRBV7-8,NA,TRBJ2-2,TRBD1,TGTGCCAGCAGCCGGACAGGGACAGGAACCGGGGAGCTGTTTTTT,CASSRTGTGTGELFF
TRBV28,NA,TRBJ1-3,NA,TGTGCCAGCAGTCCCTTTTATGCCCAGCCCGCGTACACCATATATTTT,CASSPFYAQPAYTIYF
TRBV7-2,few,TRBJ2-6,NA,TGTGCCAGCAGCTTCGATCCTGGGGCCAACGTCCTGACTTTC,CASSFDPGANVLTF
TRBV7-2,NA,TRBJ1-2,NA,TGTGCCAGCAGAGGACAGATCGTTAACTATGGCTACACCTTC,CASRGQIVNYGYTF
TRBV19,NA,TRBJ1-3,TRBD1,TGTGCCAGTAGACAGGGGGAAACTGGAAACACCATATATTTT,CASRQGETGNTIYF
TRBV5-1,once,TRBJ1-1,TRBD1,TGCGCCAGCAGCCTCTGGACAGGGGAAGGTACTGAAGCTTTCTTT,CASSLWTGEGTEAFF
TRBV5-1,few,TRBJ2-2,NA,TGCGCCAGCAGGGACAGCAACACCGGGGAGCTGTTTTTT,CASRDSNTGELFF
TRBV7-3,once,TRBJ2-3,NA,TGTGCCAGCAGCTTAAATCGGGGTTCTAGCACAGATACGCAGTATTTT,CASSLNRGSSTDTQYF
TRBV11-2,few,TRBJ2-1,TRBD1,TGTGCCAGCAGCCCGCCTCTCCGGGACAGGGGGTACAATGAGCAGTTCTTC,CASSPPLRDRGYNEQFF
TRBV5-1,NA,TRBJ2-5,NA,TGCGCCAGCAGCCCGAGAGCGCGGGAGACCCAGTACTTC,CASSPRARETQYF
TRBV5-6,NA,TRBJ2-7,TRBD2,TGTGCCAGCAGCCGACGGACTAGCGGCAACGAGCAGTACTTC,CASSRRTSGNEQYF
TRBV9,NA,TRBJ2-2,NA,TGTGCCAGCAGCCCCCTAGCGATCCCTAACACCGGGGAGCTGTTTTTT,CASSPLAIPNTGELFF
TRBV7-2,NA,TRBJ1-4,NA,TGTGCCAGCAGCGCGGGAGGCGCTAATGAAAAACTGTTTTTT,CASSAGGANEKLFF
TRBV6-5,NA,TRBJ2-7,TRBD1,TGTGCCAGCAGTATGACAGGGGACGAGCAGTACTTC,CASSMTGDEQYF
TRBV14,NA,TRBJ1-1,NA,TGTGCCAGCAGCCAAGATCGGGCAGGGGTCACTGAAGCTTTCTTT,CASSQDRAGVTEAFF
TRBV25-1,NA,TRBJ1-5,NA,TGTGCCACCCCGGGGGAGGGAAGTGGCAATCAGCCCCAGCATTTT,CATPGEGSGNQPQHF
TRBV28,NA,TRBJ2-1,NA,TGTGCCAGCAGTGGGACATTCCGCGGGCATGAGCAGTTCTTC,CASSGTFRGHEQFF
TRBV6-5,NA,TRBJ1-5,NA,TGTGCCAGCAGTCCCGACAGATTCAAAAATCAGCCCCAGCATTTT,CASSPDRFKNQPQHF
TRBV5-1,NA,TRBJ1-6,TRBD1,TGCGCCAGCAGCTCGCAGGGGGGCGGTAGTTCCTATAATTCACCCCTCCACTTT,CASSSQGGGSSYNSPLHF
TRBV29-1,NA,TRBJ1-5,NA,TGCAGCGTTGTCCCCAAAGGGGGCAATCAGCCCCAGCATTTT,CSVVPKGGNQPQHF
TRBV6-5,NA,TRBJ1-2,NA,TGTGCCAGCACCCAGGACCGACAGGTTTATGGCTACACCTTC,CASTQDRQVYGYTF
TRBV29-1,NA,TRBJ1-1,TRBD1,TGCAGCGTTGAAAACCCACAGGGGGCATGGACTGAAGCTTTCTTT,CSVENPQGAWTEAFF
TRBV19,NA,TRBJ1-2,TRBD1,TGTGCCAGTAGTATAGACGGGCAGGGGGCCTATGGCTACACCTTC,CASSIDGQGAYGYTF
TRBV2,NA,TRBJ2-7,TRBD1,TGTGCCAGCGGGGACAGGGGTGGCGAGCAGTACTTC,CASGDRGGEQYF
TRBV5-1,few,TRBJ1-2,NA,TGCGCCAGCAGCACCCTTGGAGTCGAAGGCTACACCTTC,CASSTLGVEGYTF
TRBV11-2,NA,TRBJ1-2,NA,TGTGCCAGCAGCCACTGGCAGGCCCAAAACTATGGCTACACCTTC,CASSHWQAQNYGYTF
TRBV19,NA,TRBJ2-2,TRBD2,TGTGCCAGTAGAAAGACTAGCCCAAACGGAGGCGGGGAGCTGTTTTTT,CASRKTSPNGGGELFF